This T cell receptor (beta chain) was obtained from a study of cytomegalovirus exposure and HLA in healthy donors. With V trimmed by 4 bases and J by 8 bases, 9 bases remained unmatched. CDR1 and CDR2 from the germline V gene are SGHKS and YYEKEE (reference sequence). The CDR3 extends over 15 amino acids. As regards this clone: Antigen unknown.

Findings of the study overall: The study flagged some 180 TCR beta chains as cytomegalovirus-associated. Rarity marked most TCR sequences, yet some public TCRs occurred in many donors.

Generated by immunoSEQ multiplex PCR, the TCRdb table keeps only in-frame clones and is missing some. The sample consists of about 140,000 clones, about 83% of them appearing once. The specimen sequenced was PBMCs. The genes are TRBV5-5 and TRBJ1-6, with TRBD1 matching over 7 bases. This TCR was recovered from a woman in her thirties in good health and CMV-seronegative. DNA of the CDR3: TGTGCCAGCAGCCCCCGGGACAGCACTTATTCACCCCTCCACTTT. Its translation: CASSPRDSTYSPLHF.